This T cell receptor beta chain was captured by sequencing in a study of tumor and adjacent non-tumor tissue in lung cancer. TCRbeta libraries were built with three rounds of nested PCR, modified from ARM-PCR. TCRdb re-called the multiplex PCR reads through MiXCR, storing one row per CDR3 protein. The repertoire holds tens of thousands of distinct CDR3 sequences, with 65% to 75% as singletons. The template was RNA from unsorted bulk tissue. This CDR3 is 15 amino acids long. The ends lost 7 bases at V and 9 bases at J; junction bases unmatched: 15. The sequence was obtained from a man between 60 and 70 years old with non-small cell lung cancer. The chain links TRBV12-3 or TRBV12-4 to TRBJ2-4; 7 nucleotides align to TRBD1. The source material was lung tumor tissue. The CDR3 DNA reads as TGTGCCAGCAATCCACTAGGGACAGTGGAAGGCATTCAGTACTTC. This encodes CASNPLGTVEGIQYF.